These T cell receptor beta chains were read from a single sample in a study of T cell repertoires in cytomegalovirus infection. TCRdb re-called the reads through MiXCR, storing one row per CDR3 protein. The sample lists roughly 180,000 distinct CDR3 sequences, about 30% seen once, with about 28% in the top ten. The sequenced sample consisted of PBMCs. The source of these receptors is a human donor in good health (CMV status not recorded). Some clones in this sample may be carry-over from other donors' samples. Both conserved end residues are part of each CDR3.

TRBJ2-2 TRBV7-8 CASSLEVSFANTGELFF
TRBJ2-2 TRBV15 CATSRAGGTGELFF
TRBJ2-7 TRBV6-2/TRBV6-3 CASSSALEVSEEVEQYF
TRBJ1-5 TRBV5-5 CASSGGRGEPQHF
TRBJ1-2 TRBV15 CATSRGDRELYGYTF
TRBJ2-1 TRBV20-1 CSTSRTGNNEQFF
TRBJ1-4 TRBV7-2 CASSLETYPTNEKLFF
TRBJ1-4 TRBV2 CATQGTTNEKLFF
TRBJ1-1 TRBV12-5 CASAPLAPAEAFF
TRBJ2-2 TRBV7-3 CASSLQSGELFF